This T cell receptor beta chain was obtained from a study of T cells in Graves' hyperthyroidism and ophthalmopathy. There were TCR beta CDR3 regions amplified from RNA transcripts. TCR CDR3 underwent first-round RT-PCR with the HTBI primer set. TCRdb independently ran MiXCR on the multiplex PCR reads; one entry per CDR3 protein. This table holds 500,000 to 600,000 distinct CDR3 sequences, approximately 20% found once. This clonotype was detected a few times. Its antigen remains unknown. The diagnoses drew upon clinical symptoms, serum thyroxine and TRAb, thyroid ultrasound and orbital computed tomography. Cells are PBMCs isolated from 10 ml of fresh blood. Study results and caveats: Most thyroid clonotypes expanded above 0.001 appeared in blood too.

The material sequenced was blood. This TCR was recovered from a man aged 35 to 55 with Graves' ophthalmopathy.

The CDR3: CASSHTSGGSYEQYF. In nucleotides, the CDR3 is TGTGCCAGCAGCCATACTAGCGGAGGGTCCTACGAGCAGTACTTC. The chain carries TRBV5-5 and TRBJ2-7; 8 bases agree with TRBD2. Germline V CDR1 and CDR2: SGHKS, YYEKEE (reference sequence). The junction had 7 bases not matched to a gene; V was cut back by 4 bases and J by 1 base. The CDR3 runs 15 residues.